This paragraph covers one T cell receptor beta chain sequence. The antigen it binds to is not known. No base-level quality is on record; no much larger clone is a single base apart. The entire amount of isolated RNA was reverse transcribed using the High Capacity cDNA Reverse Transcription Kit, so the sequenced TCRB transcripts were expressed ones. Naive, central memory and regulatory T cell samples underwent deep immunoSEQ sequencing, averaging around 3.6 million total reads per sample. Sorted cells were lysed in RLT buffer, and RNA was extracted using DNase-treated RNeasy Micro or Mini kits according to cell number. Each cell subset was processed separately to prevent cross-contamination, with patient and healthy donor samples processed together. The immunoSEQ multiplex PCR was used to amplify TCRB sequences from cDNA, generating 87-bp fragments that spanned the CDR3 region. Sequencing of the amplicons was performed on the Illumina HiSeq platform. The original pipeline was this. PCR bias was corrected computationally using synthetic template baselines, and reads within Hamming distance 2 were collapsed, with unmergeable singletons discarded. By aligning reads against IMGT, V, D and J genes, CDR3 length, and insertions or deletions at six rearrangement sites were assigned. Clonotype counts were normalized to sorted cell number within each subset before computing true diversity and Gini coefficients with the tcR R package. The overlap coefficient, calculated on TCRB nucleotide sequences, was used to quantify repertoire sharing. As a proxy for the pre-selection repertoire, out-of-frame TCRB sequences from naive cells were analyzed. TCRdb limited this immuneACCESS table to in-frame rearrangements with V and J called. A share of clones is missing; checked studies link under half to unresolved V genes, and the rest is unexplained. That table is the source of V, J and clone size, and D and trimming were worked out from the DNA. The sample includes some 360,000 clones, with around 20% observed a single time. The top ten constitute 0.044% of the sample.

Each donor gave one peripheral blood draw, averaging around 120 mL, which was collected into heparinised tubes. Using a panel that included CD45RO, CCR7, CD25, CD127, CD95 and CD27, naive, central memory, regulatory and stem cell-like memory CD4+ T cells were sorted on a BD FACSAria II. Every sorted population had a purity above 95%. Right away, PBMCs were isolated by Lymphoprep density gradient centrifugation and were stained directly, with no culture step. So that batch effects would be minimized, each experiment stained and sorted samples in pairs, pairing one healthy donor with one patient. This sample is part of a study of beta chain features in type 1 diabetes (dated by TCRdb to the late 2010s). Turning to the overall study: Mean age, gender distribution, total cell number and subset yield were not different between patients and healthy donors. Whereas all 30 or so donors provided naive and central memory subsets, regulatory and stem cell-like memory subsets were isolated from just 8 patients and roughly eight healthy donors. The study compared TCRB repertoires of sorted circulating CD4+ T cell subsets between recently diagnosed type 1 diabetes patients and matched healthy donors. Across all samples, some 110,000,000 sorted cells were examined, and cell number per subset correlated strongly with RNA yield.

Study-level results and caveats: Because cDNA rather than genomic DNA was sequenced, highly expressing activated cells could have been over-represented, although no difference in activation and CD3 levels was found between groups. Patients with type 1 diabetes made fewer insertions and deleted more nucleotides at VDJ recombination sites, implying thymic rearrangement abnormalities. Because the HLA sub-analyses included only small numbers of individuals, any influence of HLA type on TCRB rearrangement was left unresolved. Naive, central memory and regulatory TCRB repertoires appeared to be more similar among patients than among healthy donors. Shorter templates might have been favored by PCR, but patient and control samples were amplified and corrected together, so both groups would have been affected equally by any skew. Type 1 diabetes patients showed a moderate but significant shortening of TCRB CDR3 length in all four CD4+ subsets.

The V end loses 4 bases and the J end loses 3 bases, and a stretch of 11 bases separates them. The germline V gene yields SGHRS for CDR1 and YFSETQ for CDR2. The CDR3 spans 13 residues, from the cysteine through the phenylalanine. Only the CDR3 DNA is retained, 39 bases long and in frame from the first base. The TCR was taken from a woman aged 18-29 years in good health. The sequenced sample was naive CD4+ T cells from blood. The sample's cell subset or site label is to be understood as: true naive CD4+ T cells. Rearrangement joined TRBV5-1 to TRBJ2-7, with TRBD1 tentatively as D gene (6 bases match). The DNA sequence follows: TGCGCCAGCAGCAGCAGGGGTGACTACGAGCAGTACTTC. Protein translation: CASSSRGDYEQYF.